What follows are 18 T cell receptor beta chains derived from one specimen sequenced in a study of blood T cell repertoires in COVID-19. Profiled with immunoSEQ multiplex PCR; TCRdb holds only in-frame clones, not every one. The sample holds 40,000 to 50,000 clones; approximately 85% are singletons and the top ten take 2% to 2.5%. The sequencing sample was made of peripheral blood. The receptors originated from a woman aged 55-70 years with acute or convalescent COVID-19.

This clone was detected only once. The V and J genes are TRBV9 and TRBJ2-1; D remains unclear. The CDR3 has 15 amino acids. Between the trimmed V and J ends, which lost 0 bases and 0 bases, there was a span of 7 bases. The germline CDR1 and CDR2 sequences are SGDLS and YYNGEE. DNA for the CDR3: TGTGCCAGCAGCGTAGGGAGCCTCTCCTACAATGAGCAGTTCTTC. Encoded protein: CASSVGSLSYNEQFF.

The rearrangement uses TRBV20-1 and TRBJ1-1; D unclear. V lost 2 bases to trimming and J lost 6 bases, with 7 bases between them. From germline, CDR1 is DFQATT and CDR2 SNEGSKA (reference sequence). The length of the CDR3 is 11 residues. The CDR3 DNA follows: TGCAGTGCTAGAAGAGGGCCTGAAGCTTTCTTT. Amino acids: CSARRGPEAFF.

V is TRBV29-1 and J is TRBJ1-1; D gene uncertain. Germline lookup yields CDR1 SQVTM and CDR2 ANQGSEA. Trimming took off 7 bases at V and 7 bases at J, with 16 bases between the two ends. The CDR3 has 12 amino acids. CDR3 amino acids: CSAGGGVGEAFF. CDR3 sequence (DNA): TGCAGCGCTGGAGGTGGAGTTGGTGAAGCTTTCTTT.

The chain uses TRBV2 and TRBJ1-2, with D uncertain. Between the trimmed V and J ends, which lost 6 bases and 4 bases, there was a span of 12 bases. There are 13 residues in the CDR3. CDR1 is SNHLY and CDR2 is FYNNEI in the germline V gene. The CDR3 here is CASRAETLYGYTF. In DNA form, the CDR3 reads TGTGCCAGCAGGGCCGAAACCCTCTATGGCTACACCTTC.

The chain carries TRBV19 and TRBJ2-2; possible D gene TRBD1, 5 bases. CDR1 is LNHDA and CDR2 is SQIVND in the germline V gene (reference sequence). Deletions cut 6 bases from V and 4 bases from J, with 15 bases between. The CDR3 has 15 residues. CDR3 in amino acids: CASRQGVAGTGELFF. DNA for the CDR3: TGTGCCAGTAGGCAAGGGGTAGCTGGCACCGGGGAGCTGTTTTTT.

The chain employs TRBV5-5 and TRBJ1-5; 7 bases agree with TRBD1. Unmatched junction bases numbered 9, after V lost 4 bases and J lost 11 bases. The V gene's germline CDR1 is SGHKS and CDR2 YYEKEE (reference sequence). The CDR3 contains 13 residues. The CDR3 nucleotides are TGTGCCAGCAGCGAAGACAGGGCACCGGCCCAGCATTTT. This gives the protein CASSEDRAPAQHF.

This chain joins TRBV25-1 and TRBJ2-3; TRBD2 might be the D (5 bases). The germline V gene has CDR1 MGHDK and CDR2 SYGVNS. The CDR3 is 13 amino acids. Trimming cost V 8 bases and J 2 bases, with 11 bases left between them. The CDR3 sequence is CASQRTDTDTQYF. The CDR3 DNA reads TGTGCCAGCCAACGGACTGACACAGATACGCAGTATTTT.

CDR3 sequence reads: CASSKVGLAGGEEQFF. The DNA of the CDR3 is TGCGCCAGCAGCAAGGTGGGGCTAGCGGGAGGAGAGGAGCAGTTCTTC. J is TRBJ2-1 and V is TRBV5-1; 11 bases fit TRBD2. V was pared by 4 bases and J by 10 bases, with 13 bases of the junction left unmatched. Per the germline V gene, CDR1 is SGHRS and CDR2 is YFSETQ. CDR3 length: 16 amino acids.

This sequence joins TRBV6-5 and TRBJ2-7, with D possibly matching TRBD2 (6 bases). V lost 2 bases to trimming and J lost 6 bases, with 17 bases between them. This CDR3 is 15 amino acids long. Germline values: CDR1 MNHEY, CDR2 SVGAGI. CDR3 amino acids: CASSYGSGSFAEQYF. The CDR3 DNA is TGTGCCAGCAGTTACGGAAGCGGGTCCTTCGCCGAGCAGTACTTC.

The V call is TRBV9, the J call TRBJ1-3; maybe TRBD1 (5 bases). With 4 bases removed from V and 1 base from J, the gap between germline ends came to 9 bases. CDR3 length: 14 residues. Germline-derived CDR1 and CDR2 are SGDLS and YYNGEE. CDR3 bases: TGTGCCAGCAGCCCGCCAGGGTCTGGAAACACCATATATTTT. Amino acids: CASSPPGSGNTIYF.

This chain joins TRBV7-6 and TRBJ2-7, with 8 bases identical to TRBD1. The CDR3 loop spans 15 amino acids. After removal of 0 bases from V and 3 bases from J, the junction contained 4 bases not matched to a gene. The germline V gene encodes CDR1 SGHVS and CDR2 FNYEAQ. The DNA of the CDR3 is TGTGCCAGCAGCTTAGCGGACAGGGTGGGCTACGAGCAGTACTTC. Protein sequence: CASSLADRVGYEQYF.

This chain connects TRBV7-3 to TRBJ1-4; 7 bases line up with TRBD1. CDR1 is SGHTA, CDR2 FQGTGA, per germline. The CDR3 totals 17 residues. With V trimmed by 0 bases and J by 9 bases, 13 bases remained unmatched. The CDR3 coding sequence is TGTGCCAGCAGCTTAACCCCCGGCGGGACAGCTGGGCAAAAACTGTTTTTT. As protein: CASSLTPGGTAGQKLFF.

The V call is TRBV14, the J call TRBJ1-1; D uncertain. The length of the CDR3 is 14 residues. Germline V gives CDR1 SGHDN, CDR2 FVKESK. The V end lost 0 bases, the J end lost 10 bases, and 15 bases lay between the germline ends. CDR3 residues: CASSQEGRGSGAFF. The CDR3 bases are TGTGCCAGCAGCCAAGAGGGTAGAGGGTCGGGAGCTTTCTTT.

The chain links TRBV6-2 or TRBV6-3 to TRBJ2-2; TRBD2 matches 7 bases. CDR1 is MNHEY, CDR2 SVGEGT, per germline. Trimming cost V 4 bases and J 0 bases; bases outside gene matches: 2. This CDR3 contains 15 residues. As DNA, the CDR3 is TGTGCCAGCAGTTCTGGGGGGGCGAACACCGGGGAGCTGTTTTTT. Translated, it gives CASSSGGANTGELFF.

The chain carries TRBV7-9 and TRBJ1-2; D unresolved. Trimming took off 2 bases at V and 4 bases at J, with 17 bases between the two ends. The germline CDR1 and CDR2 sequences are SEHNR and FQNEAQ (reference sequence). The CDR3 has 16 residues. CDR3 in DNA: TGTGCCAGCAGCTTATCTGGCGGGAAAACCCTCTATGGCTACACCTTC. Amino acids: CASSLSGGKTLYGYTF.

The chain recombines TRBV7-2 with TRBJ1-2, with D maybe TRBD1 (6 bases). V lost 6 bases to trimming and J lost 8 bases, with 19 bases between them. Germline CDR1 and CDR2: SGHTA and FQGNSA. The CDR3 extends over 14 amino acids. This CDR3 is CASSRNRRGGGYTF. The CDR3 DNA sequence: TGTGCCAGCAGTCGTAATCGCAGGGGCGGAGGCTACACCTTC.

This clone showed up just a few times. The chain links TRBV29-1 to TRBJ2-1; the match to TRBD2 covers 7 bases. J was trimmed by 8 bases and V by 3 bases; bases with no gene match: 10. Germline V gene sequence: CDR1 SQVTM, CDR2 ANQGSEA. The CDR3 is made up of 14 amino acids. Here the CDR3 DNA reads TGCAGCGTTGATAACCAGCGGGAACGCTATGAGCAGTTCTTC. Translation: CSVDNQRERYEQFF.

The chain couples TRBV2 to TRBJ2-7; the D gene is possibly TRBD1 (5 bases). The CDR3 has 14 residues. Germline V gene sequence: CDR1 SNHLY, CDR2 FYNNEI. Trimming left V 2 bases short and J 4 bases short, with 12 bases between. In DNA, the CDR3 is TGTGCCAGCAGTGAACAAGGGGAATTGTACGAGCAGTACTTC. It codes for CASSEQGELYEQYF.